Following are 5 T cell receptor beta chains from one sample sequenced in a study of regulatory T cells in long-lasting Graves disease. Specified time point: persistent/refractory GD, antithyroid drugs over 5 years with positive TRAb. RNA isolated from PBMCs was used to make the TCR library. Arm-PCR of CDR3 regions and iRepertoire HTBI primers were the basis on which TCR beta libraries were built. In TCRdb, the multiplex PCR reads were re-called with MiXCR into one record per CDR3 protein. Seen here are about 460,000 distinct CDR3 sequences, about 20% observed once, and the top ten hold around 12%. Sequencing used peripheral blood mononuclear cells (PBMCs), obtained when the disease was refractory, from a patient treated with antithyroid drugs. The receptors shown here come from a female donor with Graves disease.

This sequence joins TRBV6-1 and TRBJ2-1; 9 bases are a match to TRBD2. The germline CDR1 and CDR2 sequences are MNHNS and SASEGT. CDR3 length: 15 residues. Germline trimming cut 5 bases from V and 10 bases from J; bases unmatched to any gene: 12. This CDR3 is CASSTSGLLVGEQFF. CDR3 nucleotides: TGTGCCAGCAGTACTAGCGGGCTGCTCGTTGGGGAGCAGTTCTTC.

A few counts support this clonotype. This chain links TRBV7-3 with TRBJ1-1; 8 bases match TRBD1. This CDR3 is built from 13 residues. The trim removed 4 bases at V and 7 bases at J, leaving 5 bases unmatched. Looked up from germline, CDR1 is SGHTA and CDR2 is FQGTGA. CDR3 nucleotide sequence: TGTGCCAGCAGCTCCAGGGGGCTGGGTGAAGCTTTCTTT. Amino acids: CASSSRGLGEAFF. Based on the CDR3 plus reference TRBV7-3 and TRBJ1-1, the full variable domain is GAGVSQTPSNKVTEKGKYVELRCDPISGHTALYWYRQSLGQGPEFLIYFQGTGAADDSGLPNDRFFAVRPEGSVSTLKIQRTERGDSAVYLCASSSRGLGEAFFGQGTRLTVV.

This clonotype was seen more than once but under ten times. The CDR3: CASSLSTSTEAFF. CDR3 in DNA: TGCGCCAGCAGCTTGTCTACGTCGACTGAAGCTTTCTTT. The chain is built from TRBV5-1 and TRBJ1-1, with D unresolved. The CDR3 is 13 residues long. Per germline, CDR1 SGHRS and CDR2 YFSETQ. Trimming removed 1 base at V and 5 bases at J, with 9 bases between.

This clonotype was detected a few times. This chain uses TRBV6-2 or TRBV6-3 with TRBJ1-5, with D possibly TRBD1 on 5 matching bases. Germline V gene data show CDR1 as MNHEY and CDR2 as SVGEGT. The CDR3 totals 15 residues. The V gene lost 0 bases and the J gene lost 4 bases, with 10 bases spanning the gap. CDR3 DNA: TGTGCCAGCAGTTACTCGGGGGGGTTGAATCAGCCCCAGCATTTT. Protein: CASSYSGGLNQPQHF.

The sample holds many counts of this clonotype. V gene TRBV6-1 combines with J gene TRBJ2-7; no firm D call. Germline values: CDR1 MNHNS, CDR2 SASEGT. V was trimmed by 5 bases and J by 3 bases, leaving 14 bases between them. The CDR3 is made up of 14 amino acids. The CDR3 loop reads CASSRTGPNYEQYF. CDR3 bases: TGTGCCAGCAGTCGAACTGGGCCTAACTACGAGCAGTACTTC.